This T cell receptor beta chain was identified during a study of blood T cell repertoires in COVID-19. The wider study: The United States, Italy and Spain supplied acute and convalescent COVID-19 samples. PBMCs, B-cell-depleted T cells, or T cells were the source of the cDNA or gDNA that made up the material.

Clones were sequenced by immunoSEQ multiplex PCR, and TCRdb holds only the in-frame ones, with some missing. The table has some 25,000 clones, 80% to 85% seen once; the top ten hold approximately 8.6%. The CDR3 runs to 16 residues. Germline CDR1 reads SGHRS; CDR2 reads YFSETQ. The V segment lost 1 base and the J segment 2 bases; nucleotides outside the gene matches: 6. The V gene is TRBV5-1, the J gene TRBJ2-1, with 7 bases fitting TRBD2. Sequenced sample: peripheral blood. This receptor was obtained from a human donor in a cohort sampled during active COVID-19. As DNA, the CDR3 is TGCGCCAGCAGCTTGATGCCTAGCGGAGCCTACAATGAGCAGTTCTTC. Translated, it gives CASSLMPSGAYNEQFF.